These 3 T cell receptor beta chains originate from one sample sequenced in a study of T cell repertoires in cytomegalovirus infection. Each CDR3 protein is one row after TCRdb ran MiXCR on the reads. The table includes around 280,000 distinct CDR3 sequences, around 9.1% detected once. The source material was PBMCs. The receptors originated from a human donor in good health (CMV status not recorded). Some clones in this sample may be carry-over from other donors' samples.

This clonotype was seen many times. This rearrangement joins TRBV7-8 to TRBJ2-4; tentatively, D is TRBD1 or TRBD2 (5 bases each). The CDR3 contains 14 residues. From germline, CDR1 is SGHVS and CDR2 FQNEAQ. V was pared by 5 bases and J by 2 bases, with 10 bases between. CDR3 nucleotides: TGTGCCAGCAGCCCCAGGGAGACCAAAAACATTCAGTACTTC. Translated: CASSPRETKNIQYF.

This clonotype was detected many times. V is TRBV12-3 or TRBV12-4 and J is TRBJ2-7, with 7 bases aligning to TRBD1. The CDR3 length is 14 residues. The junction had 9 bases not matched to a gene; V was cut back by 8 bases and J by 2 bases. CDR3 in DNA: TGTGCCAGCTCTGTTACCGGGACAGCCTACGAGCAGTACTTC. Protein product: CASSVTGTAYEQYF.

In its sample, this clonotype was seen many times. The chain links TRBV3-1 to TRBJ2-1, with TRBD2 matching over 10 bases. The trim removed 3 bases at V and 2 bases at J, leaving 7 bases unmatched. Germline lookup yields CDR1 LGHDT and CDR2 YNNKEL (reference sequence). This CDR3 region has 17 residues. For the CDR3, the DNA is TGTGCCAGCAGCCATAATCCCGGGACTAGCGCCTACAATGAGCAGTTCTTC. It yields the protein CASSHNPGTSAYNEQFF.